Listed here are 25 T cell receptor beta chains from one sample, sequenced in a study of shared clonotypes between healthy human individuals (dated by TCRdb to about 2020). Library generation was performed with the immunoSEQ multiplex PCR assay. The clones in this table, taken by TCRdb from immuneACCESS, are in-frame only. Not every clone is retained; where verified, under half of the shortfall comes from an unresolved V gene, and the cause of the rest is unknown. The sample table records hundreds of thousands of clones; roughly four fifths of these occur just once. More than 10% of the sample comes from the top ten. The sequencing input was PBMCs. Receptors originate from a woman aged 40 to 49 in good health. Some clones in this sample may be carry-over from other donors' samples.

The chain is built from TRBV28 and TRBJ2-7; possible D gene TRBD1, 5 bases. Trimming shortened V by 4 bases and J by 2 bases, and 15 bases separated the two germline ends. CDR3 length equals 15 residues. From germline, CDR1 is MDHEN and CDR2 SYDVKM. The CDR3 bases are TGTGCCAGCAGTTGGCCCGACAGTTCCGCCTACGAGCAGTACTTC. This gives the protein CASSWPDSSAYEQYF.

The V and J genes are TRBV9 and TRBJ2-1; 8 bases are a match to TRBD1. CDR3 length equals 15 residues. V shed 2 bases and J 4 bases; nucleotides not matched to a gene: 5. Germline CDR1 SGDLS, CDR2 YYNGEE. CDR3: CASSVGQGQYNEQFF. The CDR3 DNA reads as TGTGCCAGCAGCGTCGGACAGGGCCAATACAATGAGCAGTTCTTC.

J is TRBJ2-3 and V is TRBV7-8; 9 bases line up with TRBD2. This CDR3 contains 15 residues. The V gene's germline CDR1 is SGHVS and CDR2 FQNEAQ. The J segment lost 2 bases and the V segment lost 5 bases, leaving 5 bases of the junction unmatched. CDR3 sequence reads: CASSQAGGFTDTQYF. In DNA form, the CDR3 reads TGTGCCAGCAGCCAAGCGGGAGGATTCACAGATACGCAGTATTTT.

The chain joins TRBV5-6 to TRBJ2-3; possibly TRBD2 for D (5 bases). Deletions cut 3 bases from V and 4 bases from J, with 15 bases between. CDR1 is SGHDT and CDR2 is YYEEEE in the germline V gene. This CDR3 is 15 amino acids long. CDR3 nucleotide sequence: TGTGCCAGCAGCTCCGGACCCGGGGTAGCAGATACGCAGTATTTT. Translation gives CASSSGPGVADTQYF.

This clone came up once. A much larger clone differs from this one at a single base, so this may be a read error. Additional DNA sequences in this sample encode the identical CDR3. V is TRBV7-9 and J is TRBJ2-3; no reliable D call. The CDR3 runs to 14 residues. V was trimmed by 1 base and J by 2 bases, leaving 7 bases between them. Germline values: CDR1 SEHNR, CDR2 FQNEAQ (reference sequence). CDR3 amino acids: CASSLGGNTDTQYF. In nucleotides, the CDR3 is TGTGCCAGCAGCTTAGGCGGTAACACAGATACGCAGTATTTT.

The chain uses TRBV11-2 and TRBJ1-1; D gene uncertain. The CDR3 loop spans 12 amino acids. Germline CDR1 and CDR2: SGHAT and FQNNGV. Trimming shortened V by 1 base and J by 4 bases, and 4 bases separated the two germline ends. The CDR3 region has the DNA TGTGCCAGCAGCTTAGCGGGCACTGAAGCTTTCTTT. It translates to CASSLAGTEAFF.

This clone was counted only a few times. The chain links TRBV30 to TRBJ1-1; unclear D gene. This CDR3 is 11 amino acids long. Germline V gene data show CDR1 as GTSNPN and CDR2 as SVGIG (reference sequence). Trimming stripped 6 bases from V and 0 bases from J, with 5 bases between. DNA for the CDR3: TGTGCCTGTTCAATGAACACTGAAGCTTTCTTT. It encodes CACSMNTEAFF.

In the case of this clone: A far larger clone is a single base away, which makes a read error likely. This sample includes further DNA sequences coding for the same CDR3. This rearrangement joins TRBV29-1 to TRBJ1-1; 8 bases map to TRBD1. CDR3 size: 14 residues. CDR1 is SQVTM and CDR2 is ANQGSEA in the germline V gene. CDR3 in amino acids: CSAADRGEYTEAFF. The CDR3 region has the DNA TGCAGCGCCGCTGACAGGGGAGAGTACACCGAAGCTTTCTTT.

V gene TRBV30 combines with J gene TRBJ1-1; no clear D gene. This CDR3 spans 14 amino acids. V was trimmed by 0 bases and J by 4 bases, leaving 12 bases between them. The V gene's germline CDR1 is GTSNPN and CDR2 SVGIG (reference sequence). The CDR3 region is CAWSVRSGSTEAFF. The CDR3 DNA sequence: TGTGCCTGGAGTGTACGGAGTGGCAGCACTGAAGCTTTCTTT.

The genes are TRBV10-3 and TRBJ2-3; D perhaps matches TRBD1 (6 bases). In germline, CDR1 is ENHRY, CDR2 SYGVKD. Trimming shortened V by 7 bases and J by 0 bases, and 11 bases separated the two germline ends. CDR3 length: 14 residues. The chain's CDR3 is CAIKTGGSTDTQYF. The CDR3 DNA reads TGTGCCATCAAGACAGGAGGTAGCACAGATACGCAGTATTTT.

This rearrangement joins TRBV18 to TRBJ2-6; D is perhaps TRBD1 or TRBD2 (5 bases each). Germline V CDR1 and CDR2: KGHSH, LQKENI. CDR3 size: 17 residues. V gave up 1 base and J gave up 2 bases, with 12 bases separating them. This CDR3 reads CASSPREGLAGANVLTF. Here the CDR3 DNA reads TGTGCCAGCTCACCACGCGAGGGGCTGGCTGGGGCCAACGTCCTGACTTTC.

This clone was seen ten or more times. Other DNA sequences of this sample code for an identical CDR3. This chain connects TRBV29-1 to TRBJ1-1; no firm D call. The CDR3 extends over 12 amino acids. Per the germline V gene, CDR1 is SQVTM and CDR2 is ANQGSEA. With 4 bases removed from V and 0 bases from J, the gap between germline ends came to 6 bases. The chain's CDR3 is CSVGQMNTEAFF. In nucleotides, the CDR3 is TGCAGCGTTGGACAAATGAACACTGAAGCTTTCTTT. Full variable domain (remainder filled in from reference TRBV29-1 and TRBJ1-1): SAVISQKPSRDICQRGTSLTIQCQVDSQVTMMFWYRQQPGQSLTLIATANQGSEATYESGFVIDKFPISRPNLTFSTLTVSNMSPEDSSIYLCSVGQMNTEAFFGQGTRLTVV.

This rearrangement joins TRBV6-1 to TRBJ2-2, with D possibly TRBD1 on 6 matching bases. The V gene's germline CDR1 is MNHNS and CDR2 SASEGT. V was pared by 3 bases and J by 4 bases, with 12 bases between. The CDR3 has 15 residues. CDR3 region: CASSDWGRGTGELFF. The CDR3 nucleotides are TGTGCCAGCAGTGATTGGGGGCGCGGCACCGGGGAGCTGTTTTTT.

The chain uses TRBV7-2 and TRBJ1-1; TRBD1 might be the D (6 bases). Looked up from germline, CDR1 is SGHTA and CDR2 is FQGNSA. Trimming cost V 2 bases and J 0 bases, with 7 bases left between them. The CDR3 runs 14 residues. The CDR3 here is CASSLRGLNTEAFF. DNA for the CDR3: TGTGCCAGCAGCTTAAGGGGGTTGAACACTGAAGCTTTCTTT.

The chain carries TRBV9 and TRBJ2-1; D could derive from TRBD1 or TRBD2 (6 bases each). CDR1 is SGDLS, CDR2 YYNGEE, per germline. The CDR3 spans 17 residues. The V gene lost 0 bases and the J gene lost 5 bases, with 18 bases spanning the gap. CDR3 in amino acids: CASSVGGGGLANNEQFF. CDR3 in DNA: TGTGCCAGCAGCGTAGGAGGAGGGGGTCTGGCGAACAATGAGCAGTTCTTC.

V gene TRBV11-3 combines with J gene TRBJ2-3; no definite D call. V lost 5 bases, J lost 1 base, and 13 bases lay in between. In germline, CDR1 is SGHNT, CDR2 YENEEA. This CDR3 is 15 amino acids long. The CDR3 region is CASSLSSERTDTQYF. The CDR3, as DNA: TGTGCCAGCAGCCTGTCAAGCGAGCGCACAGATACGCAGTATTTT.

This chain uses TRBV27 with TRBJ2-7; D is perhaps TRBD1 (6 bases). Germline V CDR1 and CDR2: MNHEY, SMNVEV (reference sequence). V dropped 2 bases and J dropped 2 bases, with 13 bases sitting between them. The CDR3 covers 15 residues. CDR3 protein: CASSLAGQRTYEQYF. The CDR3 DNA reads as TGTGCCAGCAGTTTAGCAGGACAGCGCACCTACGAGCAGTACTTC.

V gene TRBV7-2 combines with J gene TRBJ2-5; D not resolved. Germline CDR1 and CDR2: SGHTA and FQGNSA. CDR3 length equals 14 residues. V gave up 1 base and J gave up 1 base, with 7 bases separating them. The CDR3 sequence: CASSLGVLQETQYF. The CDR3 coding sequence is TGTGCCAGCAGCTTAGGGGTTCTCCAAGAGACCCAGTACTTC.

The rearrangement uses TRBV29-1 and TRBJ1-4; TRBD1 aligns across 8 bases. Germline CDR1 and CDR2: SQVTM and ANQGSEA. V lost 1 base and J lost 7; bases outside the gene matches: 5. The CDR3 is 14 amino acids. The chain's CDR3 is CSVEGGQGSEKLFF. The CDR3 DNA follows: TGCAGCGTTGAAGGAGGACAGGGCAGTGAAAAACTGTTTTTT.

The chain joins TRBV4-1 to TRBJ1-5, with a weak D call TRBD1 (5 bases). The length of the CDR3 is 15 residues. V was cut by 4 bases and J by 2 bases, with 12 bases left in between. The germline V gene has CDR1 MGHRA and CDR2 YSYEKL. The CDR3 protein is CASSLTWGGNQPQHF. The CDR3 DNA sequence: TGCGCCAGCAGCCTAACCTGGGGCGGCAATCAGCCCCAGCATTTT.

The chain carries TRBV28 and TRBJ1-5; D may be TRBD1 (6 bases). CDR3 length: 13 amino acids. Germline V lookup: CDR1 MDHEN, CDR2 SYDVKM. Trimming pared 3 bases from V and 5 bases from J, leaving 8 bases between. The CDR3 region is CASSLDRDQPQHF. CDR3 nucleotides: TGTGCCAGCAGTTTGGACAGAGATCAGCCCCAGCATTTT.

The chain has TRBV15 and TRBJ2-1; possible D gene TRBD2, 6 bases. Trimming removed 5 bases at V and 4 bases at J, with 12 bases between. CDR3 length: 14 amino acids. Germline V CDR1 and CDR2: LNHNV, YYDKDF (reference sequence). CDR3: CATSSRRAYNEQFF. As DNA, the CDR3 is TGTGCCACCAGCTCCAGGAGGGCGTACAATGAGCAGTTCTTC.

The genes are TRBV28 and TRBJ2-1, with TRBD1 matching 8 bases. This CDR3 region has 11 residues. V lost 8 bases to trimming and J lost 14 bases; unmatched junction nucleotides: 8. CDR1 is MDHEN and CDR2 is SYDVKM in the germline V gene. CDR3 loop: CASGSHRGEFF. In nucleotides, the CDR3 is TGTGCCAGCGGGTCCCACAGGGGGGAGTTCTTC.

V is TRBV13 and J is TRBJ2-3; D uncertain. V lost 2 bases to trimming and J lost 2 bases, with 8 bases between them. The CDR3 has 14 amino acids. Germline V gene data show CDR1 as PRHDT and CDR2 as FYEKMQ (reference sequence). CDR3 DNA: TGTGCCAGCAGCTTATCCCGAAACACAGATACGCAGTATTTT. Its protein is CASSLSRNTDTQYF. The full variable domain, its missing parts supplied by reference TRBV13 and TRBJ2-3, is AAGVIQSPRHLIKEKRETATLKCYPIPRHDTVYWYQQGPGQDPQFLISFYEKMQSDKGSIPDRFSAQQFSDYHSELNMSSLELGDSALYFCASSLSRNTDTQYFGPGTRLTVL.

This chain links TRBV7-6 with TRBJ1-1; the D gene is possibly TRBD1 (6 bases). Germline assignment: CDR1 SGHVS and CDR2 FNYEAQ. V was trimmed by 1 base and J by 4 bases, leaving 10 bases between them. The CDR3 has 14 amino acids. As DNA, the CDR3 is TGTGCCAGCAGCTTAGTGGCAGGGGCCACTGAAGCTTTCTTT. This translates into CASSLVAGATEAFF.